This TCR beta chain was documented in a study of T-cell reconstitution after alpha-beta-depleted transplantation in children. The CDR3 has 15 residues. Germline CDR1 reads MNHNS; CDR2 reads SASEGT. Trimming took 5 bases from V and 2 from J, leaving 13 bases between them. The authors prepared the TCRbeta library with unique molecular identifiers. TCRdb re-derived calls from the PCR reads in MiXCR, one entry per CDR3 protein. The profile shows roughly 98,000 distinct CDR3 sequences, roughly 16% of them singletons. In regard to this clonotype: The antigen remains unidentified.

Study findings and constraints: The study traced high day-60 TCRbeta diversity in some patients to surviving recipient T cells and thymic progenitors. T-cell counts and diversity at one year post-transplant came mainly from newly produced T cells. Several hundred expanded graft clones reportedly were the source of alpha-beta T cells about two months after transplant.

The sequenced sample was PBMCs, mostly from graft donor cells, obtained 180 days after TCRalphabeta/CD19-depleted stem cell transplant. The sequence came from a male patient aged 2-9 years who had a stem cell transplant for acute lymphoblastic leukemia, so the T cells may come from the graft donor. This rearrangement joins TRBV6-1 to TRBJ2-1; tentatively, D is TRBD1 (6 bases). CDR3 sequence (DNA): TGTGCCAGCAGTAGGACAGTAACCCCCTACAATGAGCAGTTCTTC. As protein: CASSRTVTPYNEQFF.